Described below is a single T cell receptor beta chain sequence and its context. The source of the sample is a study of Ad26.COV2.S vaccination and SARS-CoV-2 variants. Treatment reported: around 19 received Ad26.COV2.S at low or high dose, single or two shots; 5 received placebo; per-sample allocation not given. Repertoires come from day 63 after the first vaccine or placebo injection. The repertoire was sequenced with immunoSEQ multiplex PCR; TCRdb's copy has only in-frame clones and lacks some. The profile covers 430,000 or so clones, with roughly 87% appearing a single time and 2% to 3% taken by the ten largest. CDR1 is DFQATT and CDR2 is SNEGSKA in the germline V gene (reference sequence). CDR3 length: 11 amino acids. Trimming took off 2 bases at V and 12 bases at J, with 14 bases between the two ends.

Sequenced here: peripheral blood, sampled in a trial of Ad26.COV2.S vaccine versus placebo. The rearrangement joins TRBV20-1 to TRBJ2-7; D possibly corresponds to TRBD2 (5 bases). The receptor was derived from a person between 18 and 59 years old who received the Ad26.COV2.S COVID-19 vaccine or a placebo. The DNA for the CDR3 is TGCAGTGCTAGATCGCGGACTCTCCCGTACTTC. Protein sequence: CSARSRTLPYF.